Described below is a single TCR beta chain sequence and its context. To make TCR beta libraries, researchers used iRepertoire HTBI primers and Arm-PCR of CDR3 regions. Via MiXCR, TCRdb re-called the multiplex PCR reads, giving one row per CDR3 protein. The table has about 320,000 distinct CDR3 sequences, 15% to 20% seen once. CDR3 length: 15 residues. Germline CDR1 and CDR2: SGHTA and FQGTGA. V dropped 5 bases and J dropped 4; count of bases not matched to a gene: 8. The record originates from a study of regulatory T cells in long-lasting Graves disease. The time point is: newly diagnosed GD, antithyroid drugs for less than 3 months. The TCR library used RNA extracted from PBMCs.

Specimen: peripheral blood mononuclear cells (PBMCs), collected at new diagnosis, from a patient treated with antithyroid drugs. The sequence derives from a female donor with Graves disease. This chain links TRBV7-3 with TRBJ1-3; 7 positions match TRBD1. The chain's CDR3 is CASSAGQFAGNTIYF. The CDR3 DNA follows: TGTGCCAGCAGCGCGGGACAGTTCGCCGGAAACACCATATATTTT.